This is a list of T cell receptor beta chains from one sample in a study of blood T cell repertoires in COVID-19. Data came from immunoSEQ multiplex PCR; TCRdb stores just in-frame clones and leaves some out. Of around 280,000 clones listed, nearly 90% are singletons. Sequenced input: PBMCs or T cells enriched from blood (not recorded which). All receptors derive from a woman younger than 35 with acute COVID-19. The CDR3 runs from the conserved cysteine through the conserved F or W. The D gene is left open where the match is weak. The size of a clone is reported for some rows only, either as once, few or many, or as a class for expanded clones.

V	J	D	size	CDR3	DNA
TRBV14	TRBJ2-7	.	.	CASSPGHLSYEQYF	TGTGCCAGCAGCCCTGGGCACCTTAGCTACGAGCAGTACTTC
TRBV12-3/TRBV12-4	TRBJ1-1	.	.	CASQGNTEAFF	TGTGCCAGTCAGGGGAACACTGAAGCTTTCTTT
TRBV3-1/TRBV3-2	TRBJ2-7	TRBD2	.	CASSLYYEMGLAGSRDYEQYF	TGTGCCAGCAGCCTCTATTACGAAATGGGACTAGCGGGAAGTCGGGACTACGAGCAGTACTTC
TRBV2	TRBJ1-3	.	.	CASNPGQGNTIYF	TGTGCCAGCAATCCAGGGCAGGGAAACACCATATATTTT
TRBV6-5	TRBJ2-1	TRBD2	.	CASRSGSGRINEQFF	TGTGCCAGCAGGTCAGGTAGCGGGAGAATCAATGAGCAGTTCTTC
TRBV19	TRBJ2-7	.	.	CASSPVAGYEQYF	TGTGCCAGTAGTCCGGTGGCGGGCTACGAGCAGTACTTC
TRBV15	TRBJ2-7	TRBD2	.	CATSHPSGLADPSSYEQYF	TGTGCCACCAGCCACCCTTCGGGACTAGCGGACCCGAGCTCCTACGAGCAGTACTTC
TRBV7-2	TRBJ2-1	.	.	CASSLFGGDYNEQFF	TGTGCCAGCAGCTTATTCGGCGGAGACTACAATGAGCAGTTCTTC
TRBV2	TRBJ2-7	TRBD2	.	CASSEIGLAGVNYEQYF	TGTGCCAGCAGTGAAATAGGACTAGCGGGAGTGAACTACGAGCAGTACTTC
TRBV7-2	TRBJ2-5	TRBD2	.	CASSSQTSWVETQYF	TGTGCCAGCAGCTCCCAGACTAGCTGGGTGGAGACCCAGTACTTC
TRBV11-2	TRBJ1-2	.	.	CASSQGQQANYGYTF	TGTGCCAGCAGCCAAGGACAGCAAGCTAACTATGGCTACACCTTC
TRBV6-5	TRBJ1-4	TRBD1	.	CASSYDRGGGEKLFF	TGTGCCAGCAGTTACGACAGGGGAGGAGGTGAAAAACTGTTTTTT
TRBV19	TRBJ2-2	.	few	CASSIGASDVTGELFF	TGTGCCAGTAGTATCGGGGCTAGCGATGTAACCGGGGAGCTGTTTTTT
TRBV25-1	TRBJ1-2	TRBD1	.	CASSDVQGMGHYGYTF	TGTGCCAGCAGTGACGTACAGGGGATGGGGCACTATGGCTACACCTTC
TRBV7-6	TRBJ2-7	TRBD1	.	CASSLDSRRTGGYEQYF	TGTGCCAGCAGCTTAGATAGCCGGCGGACAGGGGGCTACGAGCAGTACTTC
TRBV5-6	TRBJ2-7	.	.	CASSLGLVPYEQYF	TGTGCCAGCAGCTTGGGACTTGTCCCCTACGAGCAGTACTTC